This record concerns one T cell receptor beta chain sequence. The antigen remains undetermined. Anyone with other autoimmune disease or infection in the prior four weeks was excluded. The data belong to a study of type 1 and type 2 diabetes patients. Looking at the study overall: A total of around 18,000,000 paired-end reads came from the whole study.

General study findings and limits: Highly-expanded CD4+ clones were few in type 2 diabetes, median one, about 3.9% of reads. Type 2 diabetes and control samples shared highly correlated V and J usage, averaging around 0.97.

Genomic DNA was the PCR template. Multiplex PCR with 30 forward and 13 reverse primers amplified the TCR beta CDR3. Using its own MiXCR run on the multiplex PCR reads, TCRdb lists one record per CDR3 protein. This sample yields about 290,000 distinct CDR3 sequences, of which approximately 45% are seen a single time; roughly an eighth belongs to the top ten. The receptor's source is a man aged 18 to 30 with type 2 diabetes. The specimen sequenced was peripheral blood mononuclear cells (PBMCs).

CDR3 nucleotide sequence: TGTGCCAGCAGCCCCCCAAGAGGGGCTTCCTACGAGCAGTACTTC. This sequence encodes CASSPPRGASYEQYF. The J gene is TRBJ2-7, the V gene TRBV6-1; either TRBD1 or TRBD2 may supply D (5 bases each). V was trimmed by 6 bases and J by 1 base, leaving 16 bases between them. CDR1 MNHNS and CDR2 SASEGT come from the germline V gene. There are 15 residues in the CDR3.